This T cell receptor (beta chain) comes out of a study of T cell responses to AZD1222 COVID-19 vaccine. Overall study results and limits: Vaccination with two AZD1222 doses was followed by a rise in Spike-specific TCR breadth and depth.

V lost 11 bases and J 0 bases, leaving 14 bases between the germline ends. The CDR3 is 14 residues long. Germline V gives CDR1 MNHEY, CDR2 SVGAGI. Sequencing used immunoSEQ multiplex PCR; TCRdb keeps in-frame clones, though not all of them. Among over 150,000 clones listed, approximately 86% were seen once. As regards this clone: Its antigen is still unknown.

Specimen: peripheral blood, collected on day 0 of AZD1222 vaccination. J is TRBJ1-5 and V is TRBV6-5; no definite D call. The TCR originated in an adult in good health. CDR3 sequence reads: CACEAFVSNQPQHF. CDR3 DNA sequence: TGTGCCTGCGAGGCCTTCGTTAGCAATCAGCCCCAGCATTTT.